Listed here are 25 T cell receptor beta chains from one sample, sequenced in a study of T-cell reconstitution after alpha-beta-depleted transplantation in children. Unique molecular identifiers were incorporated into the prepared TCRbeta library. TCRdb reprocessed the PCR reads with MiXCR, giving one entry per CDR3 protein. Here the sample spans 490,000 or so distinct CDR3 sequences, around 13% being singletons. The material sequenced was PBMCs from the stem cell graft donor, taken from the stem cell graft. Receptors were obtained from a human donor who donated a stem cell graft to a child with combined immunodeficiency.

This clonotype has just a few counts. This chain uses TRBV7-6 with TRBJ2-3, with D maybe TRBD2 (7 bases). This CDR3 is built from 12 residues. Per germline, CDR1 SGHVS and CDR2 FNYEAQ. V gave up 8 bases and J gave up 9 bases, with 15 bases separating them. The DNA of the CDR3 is TGTGCCAGCGGGGGGGCCGGAGGAACGCAGTATTTT. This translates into CASGGAGGTQYF.

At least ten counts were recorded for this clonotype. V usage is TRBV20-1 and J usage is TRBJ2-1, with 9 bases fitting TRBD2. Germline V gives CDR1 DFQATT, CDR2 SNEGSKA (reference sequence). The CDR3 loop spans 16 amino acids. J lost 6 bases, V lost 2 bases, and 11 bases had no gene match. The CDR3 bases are TGCAGTGCTAGACCGGGACTAGCTTTCAGTGTCAATGAGCAGTTCTTC. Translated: CSARPGLAFSVNEQFF.

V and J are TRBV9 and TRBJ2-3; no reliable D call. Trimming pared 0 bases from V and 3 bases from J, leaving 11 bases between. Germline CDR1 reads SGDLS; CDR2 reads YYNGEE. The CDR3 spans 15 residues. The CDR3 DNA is TGTGCCAGCAGCGTAGAAGGGTTTAGTACAGATACGCAGTATTTT. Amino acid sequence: CASSVEGFSTDTQYF.

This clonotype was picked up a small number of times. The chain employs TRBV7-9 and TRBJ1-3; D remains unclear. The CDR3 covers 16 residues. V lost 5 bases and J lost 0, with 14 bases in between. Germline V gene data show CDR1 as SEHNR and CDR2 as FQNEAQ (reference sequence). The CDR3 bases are TGTGCCAGCAGCCCTTCTATGGCGAGCTCTGGAAACACCATATATTTT. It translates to CASSPSMASSGNTIYF.

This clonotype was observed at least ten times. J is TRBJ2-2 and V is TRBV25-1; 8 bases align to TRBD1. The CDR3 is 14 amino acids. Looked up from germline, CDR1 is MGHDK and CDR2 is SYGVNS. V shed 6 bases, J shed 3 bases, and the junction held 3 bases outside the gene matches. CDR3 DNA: TGTGCCAGCAGCGGACAGGGCGACACCGGGGAGCTGTTTTTT. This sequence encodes CASSGQGDTGELFF.

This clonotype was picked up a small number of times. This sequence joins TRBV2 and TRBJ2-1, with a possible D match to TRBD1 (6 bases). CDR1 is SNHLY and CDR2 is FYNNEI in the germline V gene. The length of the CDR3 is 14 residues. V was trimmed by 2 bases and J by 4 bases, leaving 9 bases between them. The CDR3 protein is CASSEQGFYNEQFF. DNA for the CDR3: TGTGCCAGCAGTGAACAGGGGTTTTACAATGAGCAGTTCTTC.

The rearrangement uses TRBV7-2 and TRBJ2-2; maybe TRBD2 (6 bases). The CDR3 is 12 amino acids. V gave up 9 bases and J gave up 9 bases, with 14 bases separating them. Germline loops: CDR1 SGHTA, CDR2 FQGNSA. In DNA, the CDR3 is TGTGCCAGTGGAGGGTTGGTCCGGGAGCTGTTTTTT. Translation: CASGGLVRELFF.

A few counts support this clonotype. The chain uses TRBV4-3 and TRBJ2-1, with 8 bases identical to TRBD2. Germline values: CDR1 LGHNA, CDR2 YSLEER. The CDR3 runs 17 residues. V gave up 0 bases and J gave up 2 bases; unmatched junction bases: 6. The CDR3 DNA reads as TGCGCCAGCAGCCAAGATCACACGGGAGGGGCCTACAATGAGCAGTTCTTC. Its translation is CASSQDHTGGAYNEQFF.

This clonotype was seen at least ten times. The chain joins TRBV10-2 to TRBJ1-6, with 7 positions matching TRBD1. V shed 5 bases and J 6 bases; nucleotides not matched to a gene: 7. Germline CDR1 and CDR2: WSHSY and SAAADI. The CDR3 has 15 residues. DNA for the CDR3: TGCGCCAGCAGTCCCGGGACAGCAATTAATTCACCCCTCCACTTT. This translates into CASSPGTAINSPLHF.

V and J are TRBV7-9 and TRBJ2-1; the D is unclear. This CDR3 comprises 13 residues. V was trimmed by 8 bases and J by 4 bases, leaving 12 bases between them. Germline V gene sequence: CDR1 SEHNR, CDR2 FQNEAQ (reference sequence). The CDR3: CASLLNEYNEQFF. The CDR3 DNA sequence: TGTGCCAGCCTCCTGAATGAATACAATGAGCAGTTCTTC. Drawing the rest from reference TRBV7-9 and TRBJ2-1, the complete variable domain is DTGVSQNPRHKITKRGQNVTFRCDPISEHNRLYWYRQTLGQGPEFLTYFQNEAQLEKSRLLSDRFSAERPKGSFSTLEIQRTEQGDSAMYLCASLLNEYNEQFFGPGTRLTVL.

The CDR3 here is CASSFGHYQPQHF. The CDR3 nucleotides read TGTGCCAGCAGCTTCGGACATTATCAGCCCCAGCATTTT. The rearrangement links TRBV5-8 to TRBJ1-5; the D gene is possibly TRBD1 (5 bases). Deletions cut 2 bases from V and 5 bases from J, with 8 bases between. CDR3 length: 13 residues. Germline V gene sequence: CDR1 SGHTS, CDR2 YDEGEE.

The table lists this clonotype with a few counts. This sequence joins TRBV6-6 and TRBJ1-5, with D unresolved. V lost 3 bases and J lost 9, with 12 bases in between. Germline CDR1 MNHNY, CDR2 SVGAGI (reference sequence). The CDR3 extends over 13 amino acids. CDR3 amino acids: CASSYRGGGPQHF. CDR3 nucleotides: TGTGCCAGCAGTTATCGGGGAGGAGGGCCCCAGCATTTT.

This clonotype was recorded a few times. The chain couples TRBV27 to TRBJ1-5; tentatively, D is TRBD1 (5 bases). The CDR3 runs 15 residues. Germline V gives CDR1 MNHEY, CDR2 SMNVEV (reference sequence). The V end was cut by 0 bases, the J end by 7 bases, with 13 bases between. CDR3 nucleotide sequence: TGTGCCAGCAGTTTATCAAGTGGGGGATCGCAGCCCCAGCATTTT. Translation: CASSLSSGGSQPQHF.

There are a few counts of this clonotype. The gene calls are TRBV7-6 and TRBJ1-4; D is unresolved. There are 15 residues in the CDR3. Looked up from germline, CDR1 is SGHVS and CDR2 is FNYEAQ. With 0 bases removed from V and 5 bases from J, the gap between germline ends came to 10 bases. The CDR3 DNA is TGTGCCAGCAGCTTAGCGGGCAGCTCAAATGAAAAACTGTTTTTT. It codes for CASSLAGSSNEKLFF. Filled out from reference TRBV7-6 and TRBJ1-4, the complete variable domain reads GAGVSQSPRYKVTKRGQDVALRCDPISGHVSLYWYRQALGQGPEFLTYFNYEAQQDKSGLPNDRFSAERPEGSISTLTIQRTEQRDSAMYRCASSLAGSSNEKLFFGSGTQLSVL.

CDR3 sequence: CSVMGQGGNYGYTF. CDR3 DNA sequence: TGCAGTGTTATGGGACAGGGAGGTAACTATGGCTACACCTTC. The chain couples TRBV20-1 to TRBJ1-2; TRBD1 matches 9 bases. The CDR3 runs 14 residues. V was clipped by 7 bases and J by 1 base; unmatched bases: 7. The V gene's germline CDR1 is DFQATT and CDR2 SNEGSKA (reference sequence).

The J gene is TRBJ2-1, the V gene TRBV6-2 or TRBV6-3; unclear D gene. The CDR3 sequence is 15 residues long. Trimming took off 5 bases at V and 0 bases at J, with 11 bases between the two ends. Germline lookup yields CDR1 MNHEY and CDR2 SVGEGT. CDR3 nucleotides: TGTGCCAGCAGTGCCTTCCCAGGCTCCTACAATGAGCAGTTCTTC. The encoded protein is CASSAFPGSYNEQFF.

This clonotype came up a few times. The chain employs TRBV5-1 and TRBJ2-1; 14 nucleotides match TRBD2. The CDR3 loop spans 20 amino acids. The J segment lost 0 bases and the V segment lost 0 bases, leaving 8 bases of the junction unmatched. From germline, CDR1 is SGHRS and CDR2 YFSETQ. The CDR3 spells CASSLAGLAGGGSSYNEQFF. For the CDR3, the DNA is TGCGCCAGCAGCTTGGCCGGACTAGCGGGGGGCGGGAGCTCCTACAATGAGCAGTTCTTC.

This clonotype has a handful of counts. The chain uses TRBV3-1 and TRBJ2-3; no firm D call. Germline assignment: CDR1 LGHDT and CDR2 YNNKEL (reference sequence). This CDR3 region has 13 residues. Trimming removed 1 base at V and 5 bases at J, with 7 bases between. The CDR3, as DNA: TGTGCCAGCAGCCAAGTGATGGGAGATACGCAGTATTTT. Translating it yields CASSQVMGDTQYF.

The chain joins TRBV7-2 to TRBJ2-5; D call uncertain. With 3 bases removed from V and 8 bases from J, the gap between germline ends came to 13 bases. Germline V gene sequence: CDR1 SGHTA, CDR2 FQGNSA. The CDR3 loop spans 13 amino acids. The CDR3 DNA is TGTGCCAGCAGCTTTAGTATGGGCTCCACCCAGTACTTC. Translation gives CASSFSMGSTQYF.

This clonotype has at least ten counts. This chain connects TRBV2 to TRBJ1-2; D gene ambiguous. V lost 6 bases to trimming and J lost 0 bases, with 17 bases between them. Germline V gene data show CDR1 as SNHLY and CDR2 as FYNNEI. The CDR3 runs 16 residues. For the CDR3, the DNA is TGTGCCAGCAGCCTGGAGGGATTCCGGTCTAACTATGGCTACACCTTC. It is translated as CASSLEGFRSNYGYTF.

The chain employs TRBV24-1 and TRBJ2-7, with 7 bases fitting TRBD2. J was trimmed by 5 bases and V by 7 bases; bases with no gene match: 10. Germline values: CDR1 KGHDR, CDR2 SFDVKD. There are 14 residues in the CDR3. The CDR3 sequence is CATSSSGGSNEQYF. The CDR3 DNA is TGTGCCACCAGCTCTAGCGGTGGGTCCAACGAGCAGTACTTC.

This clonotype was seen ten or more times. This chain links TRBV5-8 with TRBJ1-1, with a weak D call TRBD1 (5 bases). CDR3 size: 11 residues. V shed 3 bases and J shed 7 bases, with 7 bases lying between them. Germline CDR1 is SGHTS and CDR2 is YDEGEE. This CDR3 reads CASSWDVEAFF. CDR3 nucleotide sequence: TGTGCCAGCAGCTGGGACGTTGAAGCTTTCTTT.

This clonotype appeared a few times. CDR3 in DNA: TGCAGTGCTAGGGCCGGGACTAGATACTACGAGCAGTACTTC. It translates to CSARAGTRYYEQYF. The V and J genes are TRBV20-1 and TRBJ2-7; 8 positions agree with TRBD2. The CDR3 covers 14 residues. J gave up 3 bases and V 3 bases, and 7 bases lay outside the gene matches. The germline CDR1 and CDR2 sequences are DFQATT and SNEGSKA (reference sequence).

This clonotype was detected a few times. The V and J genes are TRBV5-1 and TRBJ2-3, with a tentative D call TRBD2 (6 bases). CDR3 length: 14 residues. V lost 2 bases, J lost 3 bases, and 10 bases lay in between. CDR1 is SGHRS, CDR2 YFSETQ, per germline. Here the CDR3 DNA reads TGCGCCAGCAGCTTCATAGGGAGGACAGATACGCAGTATTTT. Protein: CASSFIGRTDTQYF.

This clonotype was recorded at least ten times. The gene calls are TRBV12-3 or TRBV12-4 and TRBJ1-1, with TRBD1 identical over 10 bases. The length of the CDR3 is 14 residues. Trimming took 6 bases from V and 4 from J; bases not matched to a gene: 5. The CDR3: CASSWDRGLTEAFF. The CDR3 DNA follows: TGTGCCAGCAGCTGGGACAGGGGCCTCACTGAAGCTTTCTTT.